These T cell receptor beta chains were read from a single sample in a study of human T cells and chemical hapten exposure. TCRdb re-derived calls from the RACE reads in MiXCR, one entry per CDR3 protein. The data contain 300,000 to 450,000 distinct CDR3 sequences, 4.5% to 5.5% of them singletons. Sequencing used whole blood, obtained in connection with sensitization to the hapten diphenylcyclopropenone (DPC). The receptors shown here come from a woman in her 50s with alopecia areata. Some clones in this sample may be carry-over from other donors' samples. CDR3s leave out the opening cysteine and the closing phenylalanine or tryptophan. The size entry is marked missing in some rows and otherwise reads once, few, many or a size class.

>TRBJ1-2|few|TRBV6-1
ASSEARTPVNYGYT
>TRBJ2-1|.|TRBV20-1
SARDPYSGDNEQF
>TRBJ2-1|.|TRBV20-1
SASPPSSRNYNEQF
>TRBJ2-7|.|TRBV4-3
ASSLEAGAMAEQY
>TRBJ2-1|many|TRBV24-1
ATSDPGAVSQF
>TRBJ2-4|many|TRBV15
ATSRDIEGEDIQY
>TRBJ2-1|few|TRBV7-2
ASSLGTSGRAIEQF
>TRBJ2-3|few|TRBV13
ASSSRDLDTQY
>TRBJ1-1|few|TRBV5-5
ASSLDLGTEAF
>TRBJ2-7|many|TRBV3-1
ASSNRGPYEQY
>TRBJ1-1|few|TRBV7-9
ASNGGGTEAF
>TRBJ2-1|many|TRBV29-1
SVVYQLSNEQF
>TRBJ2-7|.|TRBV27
ASPLSDSFHEQY
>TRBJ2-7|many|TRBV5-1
ASSGGDRLYEQY
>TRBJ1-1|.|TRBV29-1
SVLIQNTEAF
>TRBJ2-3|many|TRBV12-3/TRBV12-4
ASGGRNEAQY
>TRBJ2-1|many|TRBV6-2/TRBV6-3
ASRTGDSNEQF
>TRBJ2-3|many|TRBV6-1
ASSNMGGISTDTQY
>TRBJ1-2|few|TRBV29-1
TDSQGELYGYT
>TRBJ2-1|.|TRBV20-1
SAALAGLVEQF
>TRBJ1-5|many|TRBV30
AWSVGSGYQPQH
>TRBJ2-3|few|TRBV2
ASNREPAADTQY
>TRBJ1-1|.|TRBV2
ASSEQGTGEAF
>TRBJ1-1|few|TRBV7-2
ASSLTRQNTEAF
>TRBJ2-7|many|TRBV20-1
SANRDGHYEQY
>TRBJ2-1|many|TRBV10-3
AINPTSGGANEQF
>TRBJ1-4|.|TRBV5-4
ASSIATRHANEKLF
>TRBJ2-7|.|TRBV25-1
ASGVTGTDEQY